The clone carrying this T cell receptor beta chain was counted a few times. A second PCR, run for about 6 to 12 cycles, used a sample-barcoded 5' primer plus a J-beta primer mix. TCRdb ran MiXCR on the 5' RACE reads and lists one entry per CDR3 protein. The sample has 920,000 or so distinct CDR3 sequences; 40% to 45% are singletons. The V gene end was trimmed by 6 bases and the J gene end by 2 bases; junction bases not matched to a gene: 12. From germline, CDR1 is MNHNY and CDR2 SVGAGI (reference sequence). This CDR3 has 17 residues. The data stem from a study of blood T cells in healthy people across ages. The people who gave samples were healthy Caucasians from Russia, aged about 6 to 95.

The V and J genes are TRBV6-6 and TRBJ2-3; 9 nucleotides agree with TRBD1. This receptor was obtained from a woman in her fifties or sixties in good health. Material: blood. The CDR3 nucleotides read TGTGCCAGCAGCGTACCGGGACAGGGCCTAATCACAGATACGCAGTATTTT. Its translation is CASSVPGQGLITDTQYF.